Listed here are 19 T cell receptor beta chains from one sample, sequenced in a study of cytotoxic CD8 clonotypes in ibrutinib-treated CLL. Libraries were prepared by immunoSEQ multiplex PCR; TCRdb keeps only in-frame clonotypes and omits some of them. The profile shows approximately 100,000 clones, around 73% of them singletons. The starting material was PBMCs, obtained after 12 months of ibrutinib treatment. These receptors were obtained from a human donor with chronic lymphocytic leukemia.

The J gene is TRBJ1-4, the V gene TRBV27, with TRBD1 matching 8 bases. The CDR3 runs 14 residues. In germline, CDR1 is MNHEY, CDR2 SMNVEV (reference sequence). V lost 5 bases, J lost 3 bases, and 2 bases stayed unmatched. The CDR3 nucleotides read TGTGCCAGCAGTAACAGGGGGGCTAATGAAAAACTGTTTTTT. Translating it yields CASSNRGANEKLFF.

V and J are TRBV5-1 and TRBJ2-1, with D perhaps TRBD2 (6 bases). CDR3 length: 15 amino acids. Trimming shortened V by 6 bases and J by 1 base, and 14 bases separated the two germline ends. Germline V gene sequence: CDR1 SGHRS, CDR2 YFSETQ. CDR3 sequence reads: CASTMGGGSYNEQFF. CDR3 DNA: TGCGCCAGCACTATGGGGGGTGGGTCCTACAATGAGCAGTTCTTC.

This chain links TRBV5-6 with TRBJ1-5; D is perhaps TRBD1 (6 bases). This CDR3 contains 13 residues. Between the trimmed V and J ends, which lost 4 bases and 7 bases, there was a span of 12 bases. Germline values: CDR1 SGHDT, CDR2 YYEEEE. The CDR3 sequence is CASSAAGVQPQHF. The CDR3 bases are TGTGCCAGCAGCGCAGCAGGGGTACAGCCCCAGCATTTT. The full variable domain, its missing parts supplied by reference TRBV5-6 and TRBJ1-5, is DAGVTQSPTHLIKTRGQQVTLRCSPKSGHDTVSWYQQALGQGPQFIFQYYEEEERQRGNFPDRFSGHQFPNYSSELNVNALLLGDSALYLCASSAAGVQPQHFGDGTRLSIL.

The J gene is TRBJ1-1, the V gene TRBV28; no definite D call. The CDR3 runs 14 residues. Germline V gene lookup returns CDR1 MDHEN and CDR2 SYDVKM. The ends were cut back, 3 bases at V and 4 bases at J, with 12 bases in the middle. The CDR3 loop reads CASSFRARGTEAFF. The DNA of the CDR3 is TGTGCCAGCAGTTTTAGGGCCCGGGGCACTGAAGCTTTCTTT.

The chain carries TRBV9 and TRBJ2-3; TRBD2 matches 8 bases. This CDR3 has 17 residues. The J segment lost 6 bases and the V segment lost 4 bases, leaving 16 bases of the junction unmatched. Germline lookup yields CDR1 SGDLS and CDR2 YYNGEE. CDR3 DNA: TGTGCCAGCAGCCTCTCCGGGGGGGGACACCCGACCGATACGCAGTATTTT. Translation gives CASSLSGGGHPTDTQYF.

The chain carries TRBV4-1 and TRBJ2-3; the match to TRBD1 covers 8 bases. Germline V gene sequence: CDR1 MGHRA, CDR2 YSYEKL. CDR3 size: 15 residues. V lost 2 bases and J lost 2; bases outside the gene matches: 3. In DNA form, the CDR3 reads TGCGCCAGCAGCCAAACGGACAGGGCCACAGATACGCAGTATTTT. Its protein product is CASSQTDRATDTQYF.

The chain couples TRBV6-4 to TRBJ1-6; TRBD1 might be the D (5 bases). CDR3 length equals 15 residues. CDR1 and CDR2 (germline): MRHNA, SNTAGT. Trimming stripped 6 bases from V and 6 bases from J, with 15 bases between. In DNA, the CDR3 is TGTGCCAGCAGGGGGGATGCATCTTTTAATTCACCCCTCCACTTT. Encoded protein: CASRGDASFNSPLHF.

The chain combines TRBV15 with TRBJ2-3, with D maybe TRBD1 (6 bases). Germline CDR1 and CDR2: LNHNV and YYDKDF (reference sequence). This CDR3 is 15 amino acids long. Trimming pared 4 bases from V and 2 bases from J, leaving 13 bases between. The CDR3 loop is CATSNHGQTTDTQYF. CDR3 nucleotide sequence: TGTGCCACCAGCAATCACGGACAGACCACAGATACGCAGTATTTT.

This chain uses TRBV5-1 with TRBJ1-1; TRBD1 might be the D (6 bases). The germline gives CDR1 SGHRS, CDR2 YFSETQ. Trimming shortened V by 4 bases and J by 4 bases, and 14 bases separated the two germline ends. The CDR3 has 14 residues. CDR3 sequence reads: CASSPRGGGTEAFF. The CDR3 DNA reads as TGCGCCAGCAGCCCCAGGGGCGGGGGCACTGAAGCTTTCTTT.

A single count supports this clone. The V gene is TRBV7-9, the J gene TRBJ1-1, with D maybe TRBD1 (5 bases). Trimming left V 5 bases short and J 4 bases short, with 8 bases between. The CDR3 consists of 12 residues. Germline V CDR1 and CDR2: SEHNR, FQNEAQ (reference sequence). The CDR3 DNA reads TGTGCCAGCAGCCGGACATCCACTGAAGCTTTCTTT. This encodes CASSRTSTEAFF.

The DNA for the CDR3 is TGTGCCAGCAGCTTAGCGCTCGGTGGCAGGGCAGGGGGCTACACCTTC. Its translation: CASSLALGGRAGGYTF. The V call is TRBV7-2, the J call TRBJ1-2; possible D gene TRBD1, 5 bases. Germline CDR1 SGHTA, CDR2 FQGNSA. V gave up 0 bases and J gave up 8 bases, with 19 bases separating them. The CDR3 loop spans 16 amino acids.

The rearrangement uses TRBV6-6 and TRBJ2-5, with 8 bases aligning to TRBD2. CDR3 length: 15 residues. V shed 9 bases and J 3 bases; nucleotides not matched to a gene: 12. Germline CDR1 reads MNHNY; CDR2 reads SVGAGI (reference sequence). The CDR3 sequence: CASGSLAVGEETQYF. For the CDR3, the DNA is TGTGCCAGTGGATCACTAGCGGTTGGGGAAGAGACCCAGTACTTC.

The V and J genes are TRBV6-5 and TRBJ1-1; a possible D gene is TRBD1 (5 bases). The ends were cut back, 6 bases at V and 6 bases at J, with 17 bases in the middle. Per the germline V gene, CDR1 is MNHEY and CDR2 is SVGAGI. This CDR3 spans 14 amino acids. The CDR3 loop reads CASSSSGGEAEAFF. The CDR3 bases are TGTGCCAGCAGCTCCAGTGGGGGAGAGGCTGAAGCTTTCTTT.

There are a few counts of this clone. V is TRBV5-6 and J is TRBJ2-7, with D unclear. Trimming pared 0 bases from V and 3 bases from J, leaving 16 bases between. This CDR3 has 16 residues. Germline V CDR1 and CDR2: SGHDT, YYEEEE. The CDR3 DNA reads as TGTGCCAGCAGCTTGGAGGTAGGGCAGGTCTTCTACGAGCAGTACTTC. Its protein product is CASSLEVGQVFYEQYF.

V usage is TRBV27 and J usage is TRBJ1-4; 9 bases agree with TRBD1. There are 16 residues in the CDR3. Germline assignment: CDR1 MNHEY and CDR2 SMNVEV (reference sequence). V lost 6 bases to trimming and J lost 0 bases; unmatched junction nucleotides: 5. CDR3 sequence: CASRDRGSATNEKLFF. For the CDR3, the DNA is TGTGCCAGCAGGGACAGGGGATCGGCAACTAATGAAAAACTGTTTTTT.

V is TRBV19 and J is TRBJ2-5; TRBD1 agrees at 11 bases. The germline CDR1 and CDR2 sequences are LNHDA and SQIVND (reference sequence). Unmatched junction bases numbered 7, after V lost 8 bases and J lost 2 bases. The CDR3 loop spans 15 amino acids. CDR3 in amino acids: CASGRGQGVQETQYF. CDR3 DNA: TGTGCCAGTGGCCGGGGACAGGGGGTACAAGAGACCCAGTACTTC.

V and J are TRBV7-6 and TRBJ1-2; TRBD1 aligns across 8 bases. Germline V gene sequence: CDR1 SGHVS, CDR2 FNYEAQ. V lost 5 bases and J lost 4; bases outside the gene matches: 15. The CDR3 length is 17 residues. The CDR3 nucleotides read TGTGCCAGCAGCCCTAACAGGGGGAAAGGAAAAGGCTATGGCTACACCTTC. Its protein is CASSPNRGKGKGYGYTF.

The sample holds one count of this clone. This chain joins TRBV6-6 and TRBJ1-4; D call uncertain. This CDR3 has 15 residues. Trimming took off 7 bases at V and 2 bases at J, with 14 bases between the two ends. Per the germline V gene, CDR1 is MNHNY and CDR2 is SVGAGI (reference sequence). This CDR3 reads CASTREGMTNEKLFF. In nucleotides, the CDR3 is TGTGCCAGCACGCGGGAAGGGATGACTAATGAAAAACTGTTTTTT.

About this clone itself: The junction does not match germline at one end; this may be a read error. V usage is TRBV9 and J usage is TRBJ2-2; possibly TRBD1 or TRBD2 for D (6 bases each). CDR1 and CDR2 from the germline V gene are SGDLS and YYNGEE. The CDR3 is 16 amino acids. CDR3 coding DNA: TGTGCCAACAGCGTAGCTTTGGGCGGAGGGGGCGGGGAGCTGTTTTTT. It is translated as CANSVALGGGGGELFF.